The 20 T cell receptor beta chains below all came from one sample that was sequenced in a study of tumor and adjacent non-tumor tissue in lung cancer. RNA was extracted from bulk tissue without any cell sorting. More than 3 cm separated this lung sample from the edge of the tumor. The library came from three nested PCR rounds adapted from ARM-PCR protocols. MiXCR was run by TCRdb on the multiplex PCR reads, yielding one entry per CDR3 protein. The sample holds 94,000 or so distinct CDR3 sequences; around 82% are singletons and the top ten take 21%. Sequencing input: distant non-tumor lung tissue. Receptors were obtained from a woman in her forties or fifties with non-small cell lung cancer.

Concerning this clonotype: One junction end does not reproduce the germline sequence, and a read error may be involved. V usage is TRBV6-2 or TRBV6-3 and J usage is TRBJ1-1; D gene uncertain. CDR3 length: 16 amino acids. Germline V gene sequence: CDR1 MNHEY, CDR2 SVGEGT. The CDR3 loop reads CASTPAGGFMNTEAFF. CDR3 DNA sequence: TGTGCCAGCACCCCTGCAGGCGGATTCATGAATACTGAAGCTTTCTTT.

A word on this clonotype: The conserved phenylalanine or tryptophan is not found at the CDR3 terminus, so this likely reflects a read error. This sequence joins TRBV10-3 and TRBJ2-7; no reliable D call. V lost 2 bases and J 3 bases, leaving 8 bases between the germline ends. CDR3 length equals 13 residues. Germline V gene data show CDR1 as ENHRY and CDR2 as SYGVKD. CDR3 sequence: CAISEGGYYEQYS. The CDR3 DNA reads as TGTGCCATCAGTGAGGGCGGATACTACGAGCAGTACTCC.

The gene calls are TRBV21-1 and TRBJ1-1. TRBV21-1 is noted as a pseudogene. The CDR3 has 10 residues. This CDR3 is CDSSDTGVFF. The DNA of the CDR3 is TGTGACAGCAGTGACACTGGAGTTTTCTTT.

The chain employs TRBV11-2 and TRBJ2-3; D remains unclear. The ends were cut back, 6 bases at V and 7 bases at J, with 23 bases in the middle. CDR1 SGHAT and CDR2 FQNNGV come from the germline V gene. The CDR3 length is 16 residues. For the CDR3, the DNA is TGTGCCAGCAGTCCGGTGGGCTACCCGCTTCCACATACGCAGTATTTT. As protein: CASSPVGYPLPHTQYF. Full variable domain (missing parts from reference TRBV11-2 and TRBJ2-3): EAGVAQSPRYKIIEKRQSVAFWCNPISGHATLYWYQQILGQGPKLLIQFQNNGVVDDSQLPKDRFSAERLKGVDSTLKIQPAKLEDSAVYLCASSPVGYPLPHTQYFGPGTRLTVL.

This clonotype occurred a few times. This sequence may be a read error, since a much larger clone differs from it by one base. The rearrangement uses TRBV5-5 and TRBJ2-3; unclear D gene. The CDR3 sequence is 14 residues long. Germline assignment: CDR1 SGHKS and CDR2 YYEKEE (reference sequence). V was pared by 4 bases and J by 4 bases, with 13 bases between. The CDR3 loop is CASSPQMTSDTQYF. As DNA, the CDR3 is TGTGCCAGCAGCCCCCAGATGACTTCAGATACGCAGTATTTT. Complete variable domain (other parts from reference TRBV5-5 and TRBJ2-3): DAGVTQSPTHLIKTRGQQVTLRCSPISGHKSVSWYQQVLGQGPQFIFQYYEKEERGRGNFPDRFSARQFPNYSSELNVNALLLGDSALYLCASSPQMTSDTQYFGPGTRLTVL.

With respect to this clonotype: Mismatch with germline at one junction end may stem from a read error. This chain connects TRBV29-1 to TRBJ1-1; D possibly corresponds to TRBD1 (5 bases). CDR3 length equals 13 residues. Germline-derived CDR1 and CDR2 are SQVTM and ANQGSEA. The CDR3 coding sequence is TGCAGAGGAGCCGGGACTGGGAACACTGAAGCCTTCTTT. This translates into CRGAGTGNTEAFF.

About this clonotype itself: With a much larger clone just one base away, this may be a read error. The chain carries TRBV7-9 and TRBJ1-2; D gene uncertain. Germline CDR1 and CDR2: SEHNR and FQNEAQ (reference sequence). CDR3 length equals 14 residues. CDR3 DNA sequence: TGTGCCAGCAACTTAGTTGGGTCTGACTATGGCTACACCTTC. This translates into CASNLVGSDYGYTF.

For this clonotype: One junction end disagrees with the germline gene, perhaps due to a read error. V gene TRBV4-1 combines with J gene TRBJ2-3; D gene uncertain. The germline V gene has CDR1 MGHRA and CDR2 YSYEKL. The CDR3 contains 14 residues. The CDR3 DNA reads TGCGCCAGCAGCTATGGGCCAAACACTGATACGCGGTATTTT. Translating gives CASSYGPNTDTRYF.

This clonotype was observed a single time. No conserved phenylalanine or tryptophan ends this CDR3, so it is likely a read error. Because the CDR3's place on the DNA is in doubt, the DNA is left out and the CDR3 is given as listed by TCRdb. Here the CDR3 reads CSARSSGGADYEQYI. This rearrangement joins TRBV20-1 to TRBJ2-7; the table's TRBD1 call for D was not verified on the DNA. The CDR3 is 15 amino acids in total, end residues counted. CDR1 DFQATT and CDR2 SNEGSKA come from the germline V gene (reference sequence).

On this clonotype itself: Here the CDR3 omits its conserved ending phenylalanine or tryptophan, so a read error is the likely source. The chain carries TRBV11-2 and TRBJ2-7, with D possibly TRBD2 on 6 matching bases. With 6 bases removed from V and 3 bases from J, the gap between germline ends came to 12 bases. The CDR3 covers 13 residues. Germline V lookup: CDR1 SGHAT, CDR2 FQNNGV. In DNA, the CDR3 is TGTGCCAGCAGTCCTGGCGGGGTCTACGAGCAGTACTTA. Translated: CASSPGGVYEQYL.

Only one count was recorded for this clonotype. The junction does not match germline at one end; this may be a read error. The CDR3 coding sequence is TGCGTCAGCTGGACTAGCGGGATCTCTACCTACGAGCAGTACTTC. Translating gives CVSWTSGISTYEQYF. The chain combines TRBV5-1 with TRBJ2-7; 12 bases fit TRBD2. This CDR3 spans 15 amino acids. Germline CDR1 is SGHRS and CDR2 is YFSETQ.

This clonotype was picked up one time. The junction and the germline gene differ at one end; a read error may be behind it. V is TRBV10-1 and J is TRBJ2-1, with 7 bases identical to TRBD1. CDR1 and CDR2 (germline): WNHNN, SYGVQD (reference sequence). The CDR3 sequence is 13 residues long. The CDR3, as DNA: TGCACCAGTAGTGGTGACAGGGACCATGAGCAGTTCTTC. Translating it yields CTSSGDRDHEQFF.

Concerning this clonotype: A much larger clone is a single base away; this may be a read error. This sequence joins TRBV24-1 and TRBJ2-5, with TRBD2 identical over 14 bases. V trimming: 4 bases; J trimming: 4 bases; junction bases outside the gene matches: 7. This CDR3 region has 17 residues. The germline CDR1 and CDR2 sequences are KGHDR and SFDVKD. CDR3 sequence (DNA): TGTGCCACCAGTGACTCCCCCGGGACTAGCGGGAGAGAGACCCAGTACTTC. Translating it yields CATSDSPGTSGRETQYF.

This clonotype showed up many times. This chain joins TRBV29-1 and TRBJ1-1; D gene uncertain. This CDR3 contains 13 residues. The V end lost 2 bases, the J end lost 4 bases, and 11 bases lay between the germline ends. From germline, CDR1 is SQVTM and CDR2 ANQGSEA. CDR3 sequence (DNA): TGCAGCGTTGAAAAAGGCATAGGCACTGAAGCTTTCTTT. Residues: CSVEKGIGTEAFF. Full variable domain (missing parts from reference TRBV29-1 and TRBJ1-1): SAVISQKPSRDICQRGTSLTIQCQVDSQVTMMFWYRQQPGQSLTLIATANQGSEATYESGFVIDKFPISRPNLTFSTLTVSNMSPEDSSIYLCSVEKGIGTEAFFGQGTRLTVV.

A note on this clonotype: One end of the junction varies from germline; a read error may be responsible. The V call is TRBV6-6, the J call TRBJ1-2; D is possibly TRBD1 (5 bases). The CDR3 is made up of 13 amino acids. Looked up from germline, CDR1 is MNHNY and CDR2 is SVGAGI (reference sequence). The CDR3 region is CASSSGHGGGYSF. The DNA for the CDR3 is TGTGCCAGCAGTTCTGGACATGGAGGAGGCTACAGCTTC.

This clonotype was recorded at least ten times. The J gene is TRBJ2-5, the V gene TRBV6-6, with 9 bases fitting TRBD2. The V gene end was trimmed by 2 bases and the J gene end by 4 bases; junction bases not matched to a gene: 5. The CDR3 covers 15 residues. In germline, CDR1 is MNHNY, CDR2 SVGAGI (reference sequence). CDR3 DNA: TGTGCCAGCAGTTACGATTATAGCGGGAGAGAGACCCAGTACTTC. Protein sequence: CASSYDYSGRETQYF.

This rearrangement joins TRBV11-2 to TRBJ2-3; unclear D gene. CDR3 length equals 12 residues. Germline V gene sequence: CDR1 SGHAT, CDR2 FQNNGV. The germline V and J ends were trimmed by 8 bases and 6 bases, with 12 bases remaining between them. The CDR3 sequence is CASLGSEDTQYF. The CDR3 nucleotides are TGTGCCAGCTTAGGGTCGGAGGATACGCAGTATTTT.

Remarks on this clonotype: A single base separates this from a much larger clone, so it may be a read error. The CDR3 sequence: CSSSLAENEQFF. The CDR3 bases are TGCTCCAGCAGCTTGGCGGAGAATGAGCAGTTCTTC. The chain couples TRBV5-1 to TRBJ2-1; the D is unclear. The V gene's germline CDR1 is SGHRS and CDR2 YFSETQ. The CDR3 has 12 amino acids.

A few counts support this clonotype. This sequence may be a read error, since a much larger clone differs from it by one base. The rearrangement links TRBV6-1 to TRBJ2-7, with D maybe TRBD1 (6 bases). This CDR3 has 13 residues. The V end lost 4 bases, the J end lost 5 bases, and 12 bases lay between the germline ends. Looked up from germline, CDR1 is MNHNS and CDR2 is SASEGT. The CDR3, as DNA: TGTGCCAGCAGTGTTCGGACAGACCACGAGCAGTACTTC. This gives the protein CASSVRTDHEQYF.

The gene calls are TRBV6-6 and TRBJ2-3; 9 nucleotides line up with TRBD2. V lost 8 bases to trimming and J lost 5 bases; unmatched junction nucleotides: 8. The CDR3 runs 14 residues. In germline, CDR1 is MNHNY, CDR2 SVGAGI (reference sequence). CDR3 in amino acids: CASCGTSRRDTQYF. CDR3 nucleotide sequence: TGTGCCAGCTGTGGGACTAGCAGGAGAGATACGCAGTATTTT.